A selection of T cell receptor beta chains follows, all from one sample in a study of blood T cell repertoires in COVID-19. Sequenced by immunoSEQ multiplex PCR; TCRdb stores in-frame clones only, minus some. Of about 250,000 clones listed, around 86% are singletons. Sequenced sample: peripheral blood. The receptors stem from a woman in her twenties or thirties with active or convalescent COVID-19. Both conserved end residues are part of each CDR3. Each record gives: V gene, J gene, CDR3 protein.

TRBV7-2,TRBJ1-6,CASSIDRVHSPLHF
TRBV6-2/TRBV6-3,TRBJ2-5,CASGQGQATQETQYF
TRBV5-6,TRBJ2-2,CASSWPGGTGELFF
TRBV10-2,TRBJ2-3,CASSDQGTDTQYF
TRBV7-9,TRBJ2-2,CASSSFTGELFF
TRBV30,TRBJ2-3,CAWSAQGAPTDTQYF
TRBV7-8,TRBJ1-2,CASSNYPRGATGGDYGYTF
TRBV6-5,TRBJ1-2,CASGQGANYGYTF
TRBV7-2,TRBJ1-6,CASSSLGVGSPLHF
TRBV9,TRBJ1-2,CASSPQGASYGYTF
TRBV27,TRBJ1-1,CASSSIPQGALDEAFF
TRBV30,TRBJ2-3,CALRGGRGTDTQYF
TRBV19,TRBJ1-2,CASSIRTAENYGYTF
TRBV7-2,TRBJ1-2,CASSWRGRDYGYTF
TRBV7-2,TRBJ2-7,CASSPDRGSLREQYF
TRBV2,TRBJ1-2,CASSAGENYGYTF
TRBV21-1,TRBJ2-6,CASSNLTGPGANVLTF
TRBV7-8,TRBJ1-1,CASRKTGGGAFF
TRBV19,TRBJ2-3,CASSKGGRGLTDTQYF
TRBV7-3,TRBJ2-5,CASSPNRDQSQYF
TRBV10-3,TRBJ2-2,CAISEFRGGAGANTGELFF
TRBV12-3/TRBV12-4,TRBJ2-4,CASSLGARNIQYF
TRBV11-2,TRBJ2-3,CASSLGTSTDTQYF
TRBV6-1,TRBJ1-2,CASSESSGTGGYGYTF
TRBV21-1,TRBJ2-4,CASSKWRDRGLRAKNIQYF
TRBV7-2,TRBJ2-5,CASSKGGRQETQYF
TRBV30,TRBJ2-3,CAWSATLDTQYF
TRBV5-1,TRBJ2-7,CASSTVGQQGEQYF
TRBV21-1,TRBJ2-5,CASRQGLEETQYF
TRBV9,TRBJ1-2,CASSGGRFGYTF
TRBV28,TRBJ2-7,CASRPLGLSYEQYF
TRBV3-1/TRBV3-2,TRBJ2-5,CASSQGDSLETQYF
TRBV4-2,TRBJ2-5,CASSQDRQETQYF
TRBV27,TRBJ1-2,CASSAGFLDGYTF
TRBV21-1,TRBJ2-1,CASSKARRGIVNRYNEQFF
TRBV19,TRBJ1-1,CASMGRISTEAFF
TRBV11-2,TRBJ2-1,CASSFSGGAHNEQFF